This TCR beta chain was captured in a study of low-dose radiotherapy and immunotherapy resistance in tumors. As for the study in general: Per fraction, Cohort 1 was given 0.5 Gy every 2 weeks, for a total of 6.5 Gy. A total of 13 Gy over 26 weeks was given to Cohort 2 as 1 Gy per fraction every two weeks.

Indicated time point: before trial treatment. With TRAV- and TRBV-specific primers, first-strand cDNA was made, covering the alpha and beta chains. TCRs underwent around 18 PCR cycles of amplification with a constant-region primer and V-primer adapter. TCRdb re-called the reads with MiXCR, one entry per CDR3 protein. This sample has tens of thousands of distinct CDR3 sequences, with 15% to 20% found just once. In its sample, this clonotype was seen many times. The sample was PBMCs, taken before treatment. This receptor was taken from a male donor with prostate cancer.

The CDR3 protein is CASSRTGPWNSPLHF. In DNA form, the CDR3 reads TGTGCCAGCAGCCGGACAGGCCCCTGGAATTCACCCCTCCACTTT. This chain joins TRBV12-3 or TRBV12-4 and TRBJ1-6; the match to TRBD1 covers 7 bases. With 6 bases clipped from V and 7 bases from J, the junction kept 9 bases outside the gene matches. This CDR3 has 15 residues.